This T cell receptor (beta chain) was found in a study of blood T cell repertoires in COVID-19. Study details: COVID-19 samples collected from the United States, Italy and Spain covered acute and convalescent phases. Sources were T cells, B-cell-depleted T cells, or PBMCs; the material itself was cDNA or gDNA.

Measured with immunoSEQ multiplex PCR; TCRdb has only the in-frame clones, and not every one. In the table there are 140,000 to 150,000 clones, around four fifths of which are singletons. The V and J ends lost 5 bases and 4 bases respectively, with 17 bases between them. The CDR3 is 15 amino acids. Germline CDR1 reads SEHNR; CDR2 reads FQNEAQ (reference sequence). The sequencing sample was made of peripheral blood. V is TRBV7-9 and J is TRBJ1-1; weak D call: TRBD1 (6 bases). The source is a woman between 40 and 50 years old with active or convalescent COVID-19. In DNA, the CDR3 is TGTGCCAGCAGCGGGCCGGGACAAAAAGGCACTGAAGCTTTCTTT. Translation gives CASSGPGQKGTEAFF.